This record concerns one T cell receptor (beta chain) sequence. What it recognizes is unknown. Profiling relied on immunoSEQ multiplex PCR, and the TCRdb table lists in-frame clones only, not all of them. The top ten clones hold about 0.46% of a sample with 50,000 to 80,000 clones, around 90% of them seen once. The sample is drawn from a study of OX40 agonist ivuxolimab in advanced cancers. In the study overall: Ivuxolimab doses were 0.01, 0.1, 0.3, 1.5, 3 or 10 mg/kg every 2 weeks. The eligibility criteria allowed prior anti-PD-1, anti-PD-L1 or anti-CTLA-4 therapy, and about 40% had some.

V lost 5 bases, J lost 4 bases, and 9 bases lay in between. There are 13 residues in the CDR3. CDR1 is MNHEY, CDR2 SVGAGI, per germline. Study-level points and caveats: In the 0.1 to 3.0 mg/kg range, CD4+ and CD8+ blood T cells had expanded clonally by week 6. Expansion of clones was among the lowest in partial responders at 0.1-3.0 mg/kg.

The sequence was obtained from an adult with an advanced solid tumor such as melanoma, head and neck, liver or kidney cancer. The chain joins TRBV6-5 to TRBJ1-5; tentatively, D is TRBD1 (6 bases). The input for sequencing was CD4+ or CD8+ T cells sorted from blood, taken in a trial of the OX40 agonist ivuxolimab. The CDR3 DNA reads as TGTGCCAGCAGTGCCGGGACAAATCAGCCCCAGCATTTT. It encodes CASSAGTNQPQHF.